The 14 T cell receptor beta chains given below trace back to one sample, sequenced in a study of beta chain features in type 1 diabetes. General study findings and limits: Researchers report that Type 1 diabetes patients had moderately but significantly shorter TCRB CDR3s across all four CD4+ subsets.

Which antigens these TCRs recognize remains unknown. As every portion of the isolated RNA was reverse transcribed, the sequencing read expressed TCRB transcripts. Generated by immunoSEQ multiplex PCR, the TCRdb table keeps only in-frame clones and is missing some. Of under 850,000 clones in the sample, around an eighth were seen once. The material sequenced was naive CD4+ T cells from blood. These TCRs come from a man younger than 35 with type 1 diabetes.

The J gene is TRBJ2-6, the V gene TRBV28; the D gene could be TRBD1 or TRBD2 (5 bases each). There are 17 residues in the CDR3. Germline lookup yields CDR1 MDHEN and CDR2 SYDVKM. V was clipped by 6 bases and J by 4 bases, with 19 bases between them. CDR3 sequence: CASSPGTLGGGANVLTF. The CDR3 DNA sequence: TGTGCCAGCAGCCCCGGGACCCTCGGTGGGGGGGCCAACGTCCTGACTTTC.

This clone was counted a few times. This chain uses TRBV11-1 with TRBJ2-2, with D unclear. Germline loops: CDR1 SGHAT, CDR2 FQDESV (reference sequence). The CDR3 totals 17 residues. V lost 6 bases and J 0 bases, leaving 17 bases between the germline ends. The CDR3 nucleotides read TGTGCCAGCAGTGTGCCTTTTAGTTTCGCGAACACCGGGGAGCTGTTTTTT. The encoded protein is CASSVPFSFANTGELFF.

Only a few counts were recorded for this clone. The genes are TRBV6-6 and TRBJ1-6; D gene uncertain. Germline V gives CDR1 MNHNY, CDR2 SVGAGI (reference sequence). There are 14 residues in the CDR3. Trimming left V 8 bases short and J 9 bases short, with 17 bases between. This CDR3 reads CASSSTGRSSPLHF. The CDR3 coding sequence is TGTGCCAGCTCGAGCACCGGCAGGAGTTCACCCCTCCACTTT.

The chain is built from TRBV4-1 and TRBJ1-2; 8 bases are shared with TRBD1. Germline V lookup: CDR1 MGHRA, CDR2 YSYEKL. The CDR3 consists of 17 residues. V lost 3 bases to trimming and J lost 5 bases; unmatched junction nucleotides: 14. The DNA for the CDR3 is TGCGCCAGCAGCCATGGTAGACAGGGGACAAATGTTTATGGCTACACCTTC. Translated: CASSHGRQGTNVYGYTF.

The chain recombines TRBV7-9 with TRBJ2-1; 7 bases fit TRBD2. Trimming took 2 bases from V and 4 from J; bases not matched to a gene: 5. The CDR3 runs to 15 residues. Germline CDR1 SEHNR, CDR2 FQNEAQ (reference sequence). In nucleotides, the CDR3 is TGTGCCAGCAGCTTACTAGCGGACCTATACAATGAGCAGTTCTTC. This translates into CASSLLADLYNEQFF.

This sequence joins TRBV6-5 and TRBJ2-7; D is undetermined. The CDR3 extends over 13 amino acids. V lost 2 bases to trimming and J lost 1 base, with 6 bases between them. Germline V CDR1 and CDR2: MNHEY, SVGAGI. CDR3 nucleotides: TGTGCCAGCAGTTACGGGCCTTCCTACGAGCAGTACTTC. This translates into CASSYGPSYEQYF.

The chain links TRBV6-6 to TRBJ2-7, with D tentatively TRBD2 (7 bases). The germline gives CDR1 MNHNY, CDR2 SVGAGI (reference sequence). V was trimmed by 6 bases and J by 5 bases, leaving 23 bases between them. The CDR3 extends over 16 amino acids. The CDR3 protein is CASSPIRGALHHEQYF. The CDR3 DNA reads TGTGCCAGCAGCCCAATTCGGGGGGCGCTTCATCACGAGCAGTACTTC.

V usage is TRBV7-9 and J usage is TRBJ2-7; D gene uncertain. Trimming left V 7 bases short and J 5 bases short, with 18 bases between. Per the germline V gene, CDR1 is SEHNR and CDR2 is FQNEAQ (reference sequence). The CDR3 sequence is 14 residues long. CDR3 nucleotide sequence: TGTGCCAGCACCACCGGCAACTTCGTAGACGAGCAGTACTTC. This codes for CASTTGNFVDEQYF.

This chain joins TRBV25-1 and TRBJ2-1; no definite D call. V dropped 5 bases and J dropped 3 bases, with 14 bases sitting between them. CDR1 and CDR2 (germline): MGHDK, SYGVNS. The CDR3 spans 15 residues. The CDR3 region is CASSSLGGHYNEQFF. CDR3 nucleotide sequence: TGTGCCAGCAGTTCCCTCGGTGGCCACTACAATGAGCAGTTCTTC.

The chain carries TRBV5-6 and TRBJ1-1, with 7 bases aligning to TRBD1. The trim removed 7 bases at V and 3 bases at J, leaving 12 bases unmatched. Germline lookup yields CDR1 SGHDT and CDR2 YYEEEE. This CDR3 comprises 15 residues. CDR3 loop: CASYLLDRDDTEAFF. The CDR3 nucleotides read TGTGCCAGCTACCTCCTCGACAGGGATGACACTGAAGCTTTCTTT.

This clone was counted a few times. This chain links TRBV30 with TRBJ1-1; D may be TRBD1 (6 bases). Trimming removed 1 base from V and 6 bases from J, with 12 bases in between. Looked up from germline, CDR1 is GTSNPN and CDR2 is SVGIG (reference sequence). The CDR3 spans 13 residues. The CDR3 nucleotides read TGTGCCTGGAGTGAACAGGGTGGGGCTGAAGCTTTCTTT. This gives the protein CAWSEQGGAEAFF.

This clone showed up just a few times. The chain links TRBV2 to TRBJ1-4; D not certain. Trimming removed 10 bases at V and 0 bases at J, with 18 bases between. The germline gives CDR1 SNHLY, CDR2 FYNNEI. This CDR3 spans 16 amino acids. For the CDR3, the DNA is TGTGCCATCGGGGAGAGCCCTATTTCAACTAATGAAAAACTGTTTTTT. It encodes CAIGESPISTNEKLFF.

The chain combines TRBV4-2 with TRBJ2-2; D not certain. The V end was cut by 0 bases, the J end by 7 bases, with 18 bases between. This CDR3 has 17 residues. The germline CDR1 and CDR2 sequences are LGHNA and YNFKEQ. The CDR3 protein is CASSQEISGPPGGELFF. The CDR3 nucleotides read TGTGCCAGCAGCCAAGAGATTTCAGGCCCCCCGGGCGGGGAGCTGTTTTTT.

The chain recombines TRBV12-5 with TRBJ2-1, with D hard to call. Germline CDR1 and CDR2: LGHNT and FRNRAP. The CDR3 length is 12 residues. Deletions cut 3 bases from V and 3 bases from J, with 3 bases between. The CDR3, as DNA: TGTGCTAGTGGTTTTAACTACAATGAGCAGTTCTTC. Translated: CASGFNYNEQFF.